These 17 T cell receptor beta chains came from one sample sequenced in a study of blood T cell repertoires in COVID-19 (dated by TCRdb to 2019 to 2021). Library preparation employed the immunoSEQ multiplex PCR assay. TCRdb took this table from immuneACCESS and kept in-frame rearrangements with V and J called. Such tables lack part of the clones; where checked against another copy, unresolved V genes explain under half of the gap, and the rest is unexplained. The sample records roughly 68,000 clones, roughly 88% of which are singletons. The ten largest account for 4.5% to 6% of the sample. The material sequenced was peripheral blood. The receptor set was obtained from a human donor in a cohort sampled during active COVID-19.

This chain uses TRBV5-4 with TRBJ2-5; 10 bases agree with TRBD1. CDR3 length: 15 amino acids. J gave up 2 bases and V 6 bases, and 7 bases lay outside the gene matches. Germline values: CDR1 SGHNT, CDR2 YYREEE (reference sequence). This chain's CDR3 is CASTGRDRGQETQYF. CDR3 nucleotides: TGTGCCAGCACCGGCCGGGACAGGGGACAAGAGACCCAGTACTTC.

DNA for the CDR3: TGTGCCAGCAGTTTTTCAGGGGTTGGTGGCTACACCTTC. As protein: CASSFSGVGGYTF. The chain combines TRBV12-3 or TRBV12-4 with TRBJ1-2; a weak D match, TRBD1 (6 bases). The CDR3 totals 13 residues. V gave up 3 bases and J gave up 7 bases, with 12 bases separating them.

This chain links TRBV6-5 with TRBJ2-7; the match to TRBD1 covers 10 bases. Looked up from germline, CDR1 is MNHEY and CDR2 is SVGAGI. The CDR3 is 14 amino acids. V shed 6 bases, J shed 2 bases, and the junction held 4 bases outside the gene matches. CDR3 loop: CASRTGGAPYEQYF. The CDR3 coding sequence is TGTGCCAGCAGGACAGGGGGCGCTCCCTACGAGCAGTACTTC.

The chain uses TRBV18 and TRBJ2-7; 11 positions agree with TRBD1. CDR3 length: 16 amino acids. V shed 0 bases, J shed 4 bases, and the junction held 5 bases outside the gene matches. Germline lookup yields CDR1 KGHSH and CDR2 LQKENI. The CDR3 is CASSPPRTGGGYEQYF. In DNA, the CDR3 is TGTGCCAGCTCACCACCCCGGACAGGGGGCGGTTACGAGCAGTACTTC.

The table lists this clone with a count of one. The chain combines TRBV5-1 with TRBJ1-1; no clear D gene. Per germline, CDR1 SGHRS and CDR2 YFSETQ. V was clipped by 4 bases and J by 1 base, with 8 bases between them. The CDR3 contains 13 residues. The DNA for the CDR3 is TGCGCCAGCAGCGCACAGCCGAACACTGAAGCTTTCTTT. Amino acid sequence: CASSAQPNTEAFF.

V gene TRBV19 combines with J gene TRBJ2-1; a weak D match, TRBD1 (6 bases). This CDR3 is built from 13 residues. V shed 4 bases and J shed 4 bases, with 8 bases lying between them. Germline loops: CDR1 LNHDA, CDR2 SQIVND (reference sequence). CDR3 region: CASSSGQYNEQFF. The CDR3, as DNA: TGTGCCAGTAGTAGCGGACAGTACAATGAGCAGTTCTTC.

This chain connects TRBV15 to TRBJ2-5; 7 bases are shared with TRBD1. CDR3 size: 17 residues. Looked up from germline, CDR1 is LNHNV and CDR2 is YYDKDF (reference sequence). Trimming cost V 0 bases and J 0 bases; bases outside gene matches: 7. The CDR3 protein is CATSRDLRGPYQETQYF. The CDR3 nucleotides read TGTGCCACCAGCAGAGATTTAAGGGGGCCTTACCAAGAGACCCAGTACTTC.

The chain recombines TRBV29-1 with TRBJ1-2, with 7 bases matching TRBD1. The CDR3 covers 11 residues. Trimming at V came to 4 bases and at J to 13 bases, leaving 9 bases not matched to a gene. CDR1 and CDR2 from the germline V gene are SQVTM and ANQGSEA. The DNA for the CDR3 is TGCAGCGTTGGCTACAGGGGACCAGGCACCTTC. It is translated as CSVGYRGPGTF.

This clone was observed a handful of times. The chain employs TRBV6-1 and TRBJ2-7; D remains unclear. Trimming stripped 3 bases from V and 2 bases from J, with 20 bases between. Per germline, CDR1 MNHNS and CDR2 SASEGT. The length of the CDR3 is 17 residues. The CDR3 protein is CASSDKTSWIGAYEQYF. The CDR3 DNA is TGTGCCAGCAGTGATAAGACTTCGTGGATAGGAGCCTACGAGCAGTACTTC.

The rearrangement uses TRBV6-4 and TRBJ2-3; D perhaps matches TRBD1 (5 bases). This CDR3 comprises 14 residues. The ends were cut back, 6 bases at V and 0 bases at J, with 10 bases in the middle. Germline CDR1 is MRHNA and CDR2 is SNTAGT. The CDR3 spells CASSLGHSTDTQYF. The CDR3 region has the DNA TGTGCCAGCAGCCTGGGGCATAGCACAGATACGCAGTATTTT.

The V gene is TRBV7-9, the J gene TRBJ2-5; D gene ambiguous. This CDR3 has 16 residues. Per the germline V gene, CDR1 is SEHNR and CDR2 is FQNEAQ (reference sequence). Trimming took off 1 base at V and 5 bases at J, with 17 bases between the two ends. CDR3 bases: TGTGCCAGCAGCTTAGGACTCCCCGGTGCTGGGGAGACCCAGTACTTC. Residues: CASSLGLPGAGETQYF.

This chain joins TRBV2 and TRBJ2-5, with 8 nucleotides matching TRBD1. The length of the CDR3 is 14 residues. Germline lookup yields CDR1 SNHLY and CDR2 FYNNEI. V lost 6 bases and J lost 6; bases outside the gene matches: 9. This chain's CDR3 is CASRRTGWGKTQYF. The CDR3, as DNA: TGTGCCAGCAGGCGGACAGGGTGGGGGAAGACCCAGTACTTC.

In this sample, this clone turned up a few times. This chain uses TRBV3-1 (or the pseudogene TRBV3-2) with TRBJ1-2, with 10 bases matching TRBD1. The CDR3 extends over 14 amino acids. Germline V lookup: CDR1 LGHDT, CDR2 YNNKEL (reference sequence). V dropped 2 bases and J dropped 8; count of bases not matched to a gene: 5. The CDR3 DNA reads as TGTGCCAGCAGCCAAACGGACAGGGGGAAAGGCTACACCTTC. Amino acid sequence: CASSQTDRGKGYTF.

The chain carries TRBV12-3 or TRBV12-4 and TRBJ2-7, with TRBD1 matching over 10 bases. This CDR3 is 13 amino acids long. Trimming at V came to 8 bases and at J to 6 bases, leaving 7 bases not matched to a gene. CDR3 bases: TGTGCCAGCCGGGGACAGGGGAAGGCCGAGCAGTACTTC. Translation: CASRGQGKAEQYF.

The chain recombines TRBV19 with TRBJ2-7; 9 positions match TRBD2. The germline CDR1 and CDR2 sequences are LNHDA and SQIVND (reference sequence). The trim removed 1 base at V and 3 bases at J, leaving 7 bases unmatched. The CDR3 has 16 residues. In DNA form, the CDR3 reads TGTGCCAGTAGTATAGCAGGTAGCGGGAGTATCTACGAGCAGTACTTC. As protein: CASSIAGSGSIYEQYF.

This clone was seen only a few times. The chain joins TRBV6-5 to TRBJ1-1; D remains unclear. The V end lost 0 bases, the J end lost 1 base, and 9 bases lay between the germline ends. The CDR3 spans 15 residues. In germline, CDR1 is MNHEY, CDR2 SVGAGI. The CDR3 sequence: CASSYSGRGNTEAFF. CDR3 in DNA: TGTGCCAGCAGTTACTCGGGTCGGGGGAACACTGAAGCTTTCTTT.

The chain recombines TRBV5-1 with TRBJ1-4; D gene ambiguous. V was trimmed by 0 bases and J by 8 bases, leaving 8 bases between them. CDR1 and CDR2 (germline): SGHRS, YFSETQ. This CDR3 spans 13 amino acids. CDR3 DNA: TGCGCCAGCAGCTTGGGTCTGGGCGAAAAACTGTTTTTT. This codes for CASSLGLGEKLFF. Full variable domain (remainder filled in from reference TRBV5-1 and TRBJ1-4): KAGVTQTPRYLIKTRGQQVTLSCSPISGHRSVSWYQQTPGQGLQFLFEYFSETQRNKGNFPGRFSGRQFSNSRSEMNVSTLELGDSALYLCASSLGLGEKLFFGSGTQLSVL.